This T cell receptor beta chain was identified during a study of T cells in Graves' hyperthyroidism and ophthalmopathy. RNA transcripts gave rise to amplified TCR beta CDR3 regions. First-round RT-PCR of the TCR CDR3 relied on the HTBI primer set. TCRdb ran MiXCR on the multiplex PCR reads and lists one entry per CDR3 protein. The sample contains 300,000 to 500,000 distinct CDR3 sequences, 11% to 15% of which appear only once. The CDR3 is made up of 14 amino acids. Germline loops: CDR1 KGHDR, CDR2 SFDVKD. Comment on this clonotype: This may arise from a read error, as a much more abundant clone is one base away.

The sequenced sample consisted of blood. The V and J genes are TRBV24-1 and TRBJ1-5; no definite D call. The TCR was taken from a man aged 45-65 years with Graves' ophthalmopathy. In DNA form, the CDR3 reads TGTGCCACCAGTGATTTTAGGAGCAGTCAGCCCCAGCATTTT. Residues: CATSDFRSSQPQHF.